Below are 9 T cell receptor beta chains sequenced from a single sample in a study of vaccination and CD4 T cells after COVID-19 (dated 2022 in TCRdb). The library relied on PCR. Data came from an Illumina iSeq 100. TCR sequencing of DNA from cultured CD4+ T cells used the Oncomine TCR Beta short-read assay at the Johns Hopkins FTIC core. TCRdb passed the public sequencing reads through fastp at Q25 and MiXCR, retaining productive beta sequences. Rows merge per CDR3 protein into single entries with the most common DNA and genes. The sample includes approximately 20,000 distinct CDR3 sequences, with 46% observed a single time. The ten largest account for approximately 13% of the sample. In the paper's terms, the time point label means: late sampling 161 to 241 days after vaccination in three convalescent patients. The sample's treatment or condition label, decoded: roughly 10-day PBMC culture with coronavirus spike peptide pools or control peptides (ViraFEST assay).

These TCRs are of unknown antigen specificity. This specimen was CD4+ T cells from blood, cultured in vitro, taken about 7 months after SARS-CoV-2 vaccination. These receptors all stem from a human donor who had recovered from COVID-19.

V usage is TRBV7-9 and J usage is TRBJ2-5; D uncertain. This CDR3 spans 13 amino acids. V was pared by 10 bases and J by 4 bases, with 16 bases between. Per the germline V gene, CDR1 is SEHNR and CDR2 is FQNEAQ (reference sequence). In nucleotides, the CDR3 is TGTGCCACCATTCGTACGGGCGGAGAGACCCAGTACTTC. Its translation: CATIRTGGETQYF.

This clonotype has a handful of counts. This chain uses TRBV10-3 with TRBJ2-1, with D hard to call. The CDR3 runs to 11 residues. CDR1 and CDR2 from the germline V gene are ENHRY and SYGVKD. V was pared by 3 bases and J by 8 bases, with 5 bases between. Written as DNA, the CDR3 is TGTGCCATCAGTGATCGGGATGAGCAGTTCTTC. The encoded protein is CAISDRDEQFF.

The chain couples TRBV20-1 to TRBJ2-5; 8 positions agree with TRBD2. J lost 5 bases, V lost 5 bases, and 19 bases had no gene match. The CDR3 spans 17 residues. Germline V gene sequence: CDR1 DFQATT, CDR2 SNEGSKA (reference sequence). The CDR3 here is CSAASPWDGRARETQYF. DNA of the CDR3: TGCAGTGCTGCCTCCCCCTGGGACGGGAGGGCGCGGGAGACCCAGTACTTC.

The chain recombines TRBV6-5 with TRBJ2-6; D gene ambiguous. V was shortened by 4 bases and J by 2 bases, with 6 bases between the two germline ends. This CDR3 has 14 residues. Per the germline V gene, CDR1 is MNHEY and CDR2 is SVGAGI. CDR3: CASSWGTGANVLTF. As DNA, the CDR3 is TGTGCCAGCAGTTGGGGTACTGGGGCCAACGTCCTGACTTTC.

This clonotype came up a few times. The chain links TRBV6-1 to TRBJ2-6; 12 positions agree with TRBD1. With V trimmed by 6 bases and J by 2 bases, 8 bases remained unmatched. Germline loops: CDR1 MNHNS, CDR2 SASEGT. The CDR3 runs to 18 residues. The CDR3: CASSPSGTGGAGANVLTF. DNA of the CDR3: TGTGCCAGCAGCCCCTCGGGGACAGGGGGCGCTGGGGCCAACGTCCTGACTTTC.

The rearrangement joins TRBV6-1 to TRBJ1-2; D call uncertain. Germline V gene lookup returns CDR1 MNHNS and CDR2 SASEGT. The V end was cut by 2 bases, the J end by 4 bases, with 14 bases between. CDR3 length equals 15 residues. CDR3 region: CASSESVATSYGYTF. The CDR3 DNA is TGTGCCAGCAGTGAATCTGTAGCGACCTCCTATGGCTACACCTTC.

This chain uses TRBV6-1 with TRBJ2-7, with 11 bases lining up with TRBD2. V was pared by 7 bases and J by 4 bases, with 6 bases of the junction left unmatched. Germline V lookup: CDR1 MNHNS, CDR2 SASEGT. The CDR3 is 14 amino acids. CDR3: CASTRLAGRYEQYF. CDR3 DNA: TGTGCCAGCACTAGACTAGCGGGAAGGTACGAGCAGTACTTC.

This clonotype occurred once. CDR3 sequence reads: CSASWLNTEAFF. DNA for the CDR3: TGCAGTGCTAGTTGGTTGAACACTGAAGCTTTCTTT. V is TRBV20-1 and J is TRBJ1-1; no reliable D call. The CDR3 has 12 amino acids. Germline CDR1 DFQATT, CDR2 SNEGSKA (reference sequence). Trimming cost V 3 bases and J 0 bases, with 5 bases left between them.

J is TRBJ2-5 and V is TRBV7-9; 11 bases line up with TRBD2. J was trimmed by 0 bases and V by 3 bases; bases with no gene match: 6. This CDR3 comprises 17 residues. Germline CDR1 SEHNR, CDR2 FQNEAQ (reference sequence). The CDR3 nucleotides read TGTGCCAGCAGCTTTCCTAGCGGGGGGCCGAACCAAGAGACCCAGTACTTC. Translated, it gives CASSFPSGGPNQETQYF.